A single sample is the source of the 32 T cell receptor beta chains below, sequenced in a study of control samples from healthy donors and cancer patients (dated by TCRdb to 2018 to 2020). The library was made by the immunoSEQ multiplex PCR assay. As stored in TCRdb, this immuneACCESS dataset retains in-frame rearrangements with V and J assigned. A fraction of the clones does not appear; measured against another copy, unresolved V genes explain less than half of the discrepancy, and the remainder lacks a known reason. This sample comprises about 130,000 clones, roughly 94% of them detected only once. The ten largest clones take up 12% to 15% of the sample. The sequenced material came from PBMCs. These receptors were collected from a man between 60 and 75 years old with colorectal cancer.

The CDR3 coding sequence is TGTGCCAGCAGGCCACAGGGGAACACTGAAGCTTTCTTT. Translating gives CASRPQGNTEAFF. This rearrangement joins TRBV11-2 to TRBJ1-1; D might be TRBD1 (6 bases). V dropped 6 bases and J dropped 1 base, with 9 bases sitting between them. The CDR3 is 13 amino acids. Looked up from germline, CDR1 is SGHAT and CDR2 is FQNNGV.

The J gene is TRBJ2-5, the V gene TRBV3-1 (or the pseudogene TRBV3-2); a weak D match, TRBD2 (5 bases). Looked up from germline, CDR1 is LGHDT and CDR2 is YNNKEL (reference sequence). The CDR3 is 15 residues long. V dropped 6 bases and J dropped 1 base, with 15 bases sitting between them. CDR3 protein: CASRPQKRLQETQYF. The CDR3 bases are TGTGCCAGCAGGCCACAAAAGCGGCTCCAAGAGACCCAGTACTTC.

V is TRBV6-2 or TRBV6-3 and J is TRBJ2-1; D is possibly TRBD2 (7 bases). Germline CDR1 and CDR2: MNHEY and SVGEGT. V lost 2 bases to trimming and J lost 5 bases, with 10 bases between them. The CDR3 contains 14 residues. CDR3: CASSYTGGNNEQFF. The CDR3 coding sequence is TGTGCCAGCAGTTACACGGGGGGCAACAATGAGCAGTTCTTC.

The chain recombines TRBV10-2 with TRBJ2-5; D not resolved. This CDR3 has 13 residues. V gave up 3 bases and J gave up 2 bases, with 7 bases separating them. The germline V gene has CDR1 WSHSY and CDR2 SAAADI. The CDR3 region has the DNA TGCGCCAGCAGTGAAGGCCGACAAGAGACCCAGTACTTC. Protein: CASSEGRQETQYF.

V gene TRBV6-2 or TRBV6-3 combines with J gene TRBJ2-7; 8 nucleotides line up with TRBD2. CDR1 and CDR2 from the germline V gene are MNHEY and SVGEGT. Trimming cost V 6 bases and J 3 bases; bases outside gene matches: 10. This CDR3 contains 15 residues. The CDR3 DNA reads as TGTGCCAGCAGCCTCGGGGGGGTGGAACTCTACGAGCAGTACTTC. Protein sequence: CASSLGGVELYEQYF.

CDR3 protein: CASSYGWQANTGELFF. The CDR3 DNA sequence: TGTGCCAGCAGTTACGGTTGGCAGGCGAACACCGGGGAGCTGTTTTTT. The chain joins TRBV6-5 to TRBJ2-2; D not certain. Germline CDR1 and CDR2: MNHEY and SVGAGI. Trimming took off 2 bases at V and 0 bases at J, with 10 bases between the two ends. The length of the CDR3 is 16 residues.

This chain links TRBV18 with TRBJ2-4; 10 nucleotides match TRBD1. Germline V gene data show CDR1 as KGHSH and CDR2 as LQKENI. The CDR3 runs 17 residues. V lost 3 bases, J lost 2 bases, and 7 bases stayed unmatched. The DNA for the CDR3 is TGTGCCAGCTCACCGCCGGGACAGGGGATATCCAAAAACATTCAGTACTTC. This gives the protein CASSPPGQGISKNIQYF. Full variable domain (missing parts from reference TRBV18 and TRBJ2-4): NAGVMQNPRHLVRRRGQEARLRCSPMKGHSHVYWYRQLPEEGLKFMVYLQKENIIDESGMPKERFSAEFPKEGPSILRIQQVVRGDSAAYFCASSPPGQGISKNIQYFGAGTRLSVL.

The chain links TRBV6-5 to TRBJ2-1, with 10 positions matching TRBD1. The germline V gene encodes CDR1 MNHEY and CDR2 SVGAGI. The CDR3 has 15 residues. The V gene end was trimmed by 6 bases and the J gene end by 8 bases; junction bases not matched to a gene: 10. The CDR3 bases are TGTGCCAGCAGGCGCGGGGGACAGGGGTTCGATGAGCAGTTCTTC. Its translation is CASRRGGQGFDEQFF.

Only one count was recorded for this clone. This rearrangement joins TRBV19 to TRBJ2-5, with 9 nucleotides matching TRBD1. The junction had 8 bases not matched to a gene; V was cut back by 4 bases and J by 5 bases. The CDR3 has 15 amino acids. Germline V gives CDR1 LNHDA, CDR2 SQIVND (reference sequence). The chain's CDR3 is CASSTGTGLWETQYF. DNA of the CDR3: TGTGCCAGTAGTACCGGGACAGGGTTGTGGGAGACCCAGTACTTC.

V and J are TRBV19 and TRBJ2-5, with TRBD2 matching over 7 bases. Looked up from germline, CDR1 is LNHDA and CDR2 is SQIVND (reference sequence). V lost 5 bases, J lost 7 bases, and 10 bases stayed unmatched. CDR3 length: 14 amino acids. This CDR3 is CASSPSDGGLTQYF. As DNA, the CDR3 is TGTGCCAGTAGTCCCTCTGACGGGGGGTTGACCCAGTACTTC.

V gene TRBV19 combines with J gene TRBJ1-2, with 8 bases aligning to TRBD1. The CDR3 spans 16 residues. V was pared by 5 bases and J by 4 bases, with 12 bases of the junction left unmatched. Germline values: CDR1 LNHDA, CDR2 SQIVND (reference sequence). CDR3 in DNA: TGTGCCAGTAGTCCCACCCTGCAGGGGGCCCCCTATGGCTACACCTTC. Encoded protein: CASSPTLQGAPYGYTF.

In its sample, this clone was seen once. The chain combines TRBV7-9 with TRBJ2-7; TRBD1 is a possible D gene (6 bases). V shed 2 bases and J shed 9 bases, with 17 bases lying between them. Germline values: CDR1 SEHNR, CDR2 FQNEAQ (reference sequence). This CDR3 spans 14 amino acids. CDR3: CASSLSGTGSGQYF. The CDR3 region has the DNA TGTGCCAGCAGCTTATCGGGCACAGGGTCGGGGCAGTACTTC.

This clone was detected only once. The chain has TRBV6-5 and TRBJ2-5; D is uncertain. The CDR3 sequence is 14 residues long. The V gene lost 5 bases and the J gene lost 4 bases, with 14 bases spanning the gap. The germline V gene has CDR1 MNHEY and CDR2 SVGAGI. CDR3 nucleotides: TGTGCCAGCAGTCTATCCGTGGGATTAGAGACCCAGTACTTC. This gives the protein CASSLSVGLETQYF.

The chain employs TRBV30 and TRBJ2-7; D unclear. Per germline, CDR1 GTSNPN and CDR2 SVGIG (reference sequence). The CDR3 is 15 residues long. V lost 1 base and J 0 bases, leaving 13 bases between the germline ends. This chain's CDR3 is CAWSGTSKASYEQYF. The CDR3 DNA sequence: TGTGCCTGGAGTGGTACGTCGAAGGCCTCCTACGAGCAGTACTTC.

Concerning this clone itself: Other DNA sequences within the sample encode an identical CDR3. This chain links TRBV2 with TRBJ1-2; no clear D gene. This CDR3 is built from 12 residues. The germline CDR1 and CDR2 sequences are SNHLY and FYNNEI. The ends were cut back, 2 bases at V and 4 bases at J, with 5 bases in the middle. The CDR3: CASSENTYGYTF. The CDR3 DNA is TGTGCCAGCAGTGAAAACACCTATGGCTACACCTTC.

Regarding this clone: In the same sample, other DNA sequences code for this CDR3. CDR3 sequence reads: CASSQERGTGELFF. The CDR3 DNA reads TGCGCCAGCAGCCAAGAGCGGGGCACCGGGGAGCTGTTTTTT. The chain recombines TRBV4-3 with TRBJ2-2, with D perhaps TRBD2 (6 bases). Between the trimmed V and J ends, which lost 0 bases and 4 bases, there was a span of 6 bases. The CDR3 contains 14 residues. Per the germline V gene, CDR1 is LGHNA and CDR2 is YSLEER.

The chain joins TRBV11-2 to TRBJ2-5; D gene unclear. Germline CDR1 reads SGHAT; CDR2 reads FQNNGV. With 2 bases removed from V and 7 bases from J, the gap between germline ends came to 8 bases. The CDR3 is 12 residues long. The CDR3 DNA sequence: TGTGCCAGCAGCTTAAGTGAGTCGACCCAGTACTTC. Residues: CASSLSESTQYF.

The CDR3 loop is CASSLKGQGRAGGGPALVQYF. CDR3 DNA sequence: TGTGCCAGCAGTTTAAAAGGACAGGGTCGAGCGGGGGGGGGCCCCGCGTTAGTGCAGTACTTC. This chain joins TRBV27 and TRBJ2-7; 10 bases are shared with TRBD2. V lost 2 bases and J lost 9; bases outside the gene matches: 28. The germline V gene has CDR1 MNHEY and CDR2 SMNVEV (reference sequence). CDR3 size: 21 residues.

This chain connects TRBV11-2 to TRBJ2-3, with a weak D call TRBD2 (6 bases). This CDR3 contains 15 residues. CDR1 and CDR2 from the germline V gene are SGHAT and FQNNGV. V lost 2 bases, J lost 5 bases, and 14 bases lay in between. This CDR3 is CASSLLAFGGDTQYF. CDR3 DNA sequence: TGTGCCAGCAGCTTACTAGCGTTTGGGGGAGATACGCAGTATTTT.

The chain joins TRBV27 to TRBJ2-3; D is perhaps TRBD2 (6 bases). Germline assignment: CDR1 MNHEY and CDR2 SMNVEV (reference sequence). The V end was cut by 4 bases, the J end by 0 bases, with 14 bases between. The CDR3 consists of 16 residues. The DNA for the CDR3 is TGTGCCAGCAGTTACTTCGGCGGGACTAGCACAGATACGCAGTATTTT. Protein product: CASSYFGGTSTDTQYF.

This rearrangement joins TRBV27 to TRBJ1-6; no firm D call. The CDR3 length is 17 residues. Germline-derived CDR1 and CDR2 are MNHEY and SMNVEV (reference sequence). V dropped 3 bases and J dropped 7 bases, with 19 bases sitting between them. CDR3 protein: CASSLIYSYGGNSPLHF. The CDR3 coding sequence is TGTGCCAGCAGTTTGATTTACTCTTACGGAGGGAATTCACCCCTCCACTTT.

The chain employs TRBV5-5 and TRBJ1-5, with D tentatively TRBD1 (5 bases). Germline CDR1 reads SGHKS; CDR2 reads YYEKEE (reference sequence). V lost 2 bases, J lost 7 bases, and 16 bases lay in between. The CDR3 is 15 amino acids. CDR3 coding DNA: TGTGCCAGCAGCTTACACCCACGGGACGGACAGCCCCAGCATTTT. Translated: CASSLHPRDGQPQHF.

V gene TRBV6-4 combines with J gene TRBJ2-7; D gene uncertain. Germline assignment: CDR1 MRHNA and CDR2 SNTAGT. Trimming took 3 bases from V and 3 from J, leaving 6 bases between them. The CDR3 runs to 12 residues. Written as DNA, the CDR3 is TGTGCCAGCAGTGATACAAACTACGAGCAGTACTTC. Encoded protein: CASSDTNYEQYF.

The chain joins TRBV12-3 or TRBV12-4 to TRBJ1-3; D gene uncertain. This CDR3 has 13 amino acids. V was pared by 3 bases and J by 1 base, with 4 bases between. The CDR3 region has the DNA TGTGCCAGCAGTTTTCTATCTGGAAACACCATATATTTT. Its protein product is CASSFLSGNTIYF.

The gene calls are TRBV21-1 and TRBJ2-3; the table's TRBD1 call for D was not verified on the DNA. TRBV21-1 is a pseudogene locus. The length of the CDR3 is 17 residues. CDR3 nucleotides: TGTGCCAGCAGCAACTGCCTTGACAGACCTAGCACAGATACGCAGTATTTT. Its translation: CASSNCLDRPSTDTQYF.

CDR3 sequence (DNA): TGTGCCAGCAGCTACACCGCGACCTCTGGAAACACCATATATTTT. Encoded protein: CASSYTATSGNTIYF. The chain has TRBV7-2 and TRBJ1-3; D not resolved. Looked up from germline, CDR1 is SGHTA and CDR2 is FQGNSA. V was clipped by 4 bases and J by 0 bases, with 10 bases between them. The CDR3 is 15 residues long.

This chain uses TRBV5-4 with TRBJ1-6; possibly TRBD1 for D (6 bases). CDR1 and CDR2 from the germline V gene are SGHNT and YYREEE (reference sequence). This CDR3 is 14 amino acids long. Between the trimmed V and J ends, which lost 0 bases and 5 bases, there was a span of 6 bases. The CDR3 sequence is CASSLDRDNSPLHF. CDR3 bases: TGTGCCAGCAGCTTGGACAGGGATAATTCACCCCTCCACTTT.

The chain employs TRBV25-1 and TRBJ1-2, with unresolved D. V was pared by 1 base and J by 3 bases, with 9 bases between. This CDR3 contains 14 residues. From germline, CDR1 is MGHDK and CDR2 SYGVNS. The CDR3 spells CASSELVADYGYTF. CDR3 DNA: TGTGCCAGCAGTGAATTAGTCGCCGACTATGGCTACACCTTC.

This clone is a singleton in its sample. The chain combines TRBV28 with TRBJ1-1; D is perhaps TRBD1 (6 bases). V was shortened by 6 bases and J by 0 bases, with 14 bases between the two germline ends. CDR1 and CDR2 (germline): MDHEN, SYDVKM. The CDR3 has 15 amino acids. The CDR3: CASSRWTDMNTEAFF. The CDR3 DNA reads TGTGCCAGCAGCCGGTGGACAGACATGAACACTGAAGCTTTCTTT.

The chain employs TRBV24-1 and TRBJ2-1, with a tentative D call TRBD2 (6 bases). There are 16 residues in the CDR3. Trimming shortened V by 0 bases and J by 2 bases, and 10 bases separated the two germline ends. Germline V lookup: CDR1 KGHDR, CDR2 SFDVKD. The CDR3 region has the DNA TGTGCCACCAGTGATTTGCGCGGGGCCACCTACAATGAGCAGTTCTTC. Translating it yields CATSDLRGATYNEQFF.

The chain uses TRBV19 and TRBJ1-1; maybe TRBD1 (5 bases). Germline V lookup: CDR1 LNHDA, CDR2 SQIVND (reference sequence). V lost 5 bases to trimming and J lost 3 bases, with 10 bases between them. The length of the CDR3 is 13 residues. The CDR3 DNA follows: TGTGCCAGTAGTTTGGACATCTACACTGAAGCTTTCTTT. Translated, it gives CASSLDIYTEAFF. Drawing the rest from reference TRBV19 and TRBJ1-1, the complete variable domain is DGGITQSPKYLFRKEGQNVTLSCEQNLNHDAMYWYRQDPGQGLRLIYYSQIVNDFQKGDIAEGYSVSREKKESFPLTVTSAQKNPTAFYLCASSLDIYTEAFFGQGTRLTVV.

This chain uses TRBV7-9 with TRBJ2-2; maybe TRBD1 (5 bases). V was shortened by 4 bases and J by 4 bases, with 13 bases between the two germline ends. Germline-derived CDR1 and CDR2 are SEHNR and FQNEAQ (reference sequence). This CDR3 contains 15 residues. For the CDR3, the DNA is TGTGCCAGCAGCTCCCACAGGATTCCCACCGGGGAGCTGTTTTTT. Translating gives CASSSHRIPTGELFF.